A single sample is the source of the 7 T cell receptor beta chains below, sequenced in a study of post-analysis software for immune sequencing data. These receptors are not linked to any known antigen. Study-level points and caveats: Patients used about five TRBV segments, including TRBV5-6, TRBV5-1 and TRBV20-1, more often than controls.

The authors incorporated unique molecular identifiers into the TCR beta cDNA libraries. TCRdb re-called the PCR reads through MiXCR, storing one row per CDR3 protein. The sample has 700,000 to 800,000 distinct CDR3 sequences, 30% seen once. Sequenced material: blood. These receptors were collected from a girl aged 10-17 years with multiple sclerosis.

CDR3 amino acids: CASRRSGELFF. The CDR3 DNA is TGTGCCAGCCGGCGATCCGGGGAGCTGTTTTTT. The rearrangement links TRBV7-2 to TRBJ2-2; D remains unclear. V was cut by 8 bases and J by 6 bases, with 7 bases left in between. CDR3 length: 11 residues. CDR1 and CDR2 from the germline V gene are SGHTA and FQGNSA. Together with reference TRBV7-2 and TRBJ2-2, the CDR3 gives the full variable domain: GAGVSQSPSNKVTEKGKDVELRCDPISGHTALYWYRQSLGQGLEFLIYFQGNSAPDKSGLPSDRFSAERTGGSVSTLTIQRTQQEDSAVYLCASRRSGELFFGEGSRLTVL.

This sequence joins TRBV2 and TRBJ2-7; 8 nucleotides agree with TRBD2. The CDR3 covers 16 residues. The germline V gene encodes CDR1 SNHLY and CDR2 FYNNEI. Trimming cost V 4 bases and J 2 bases; bases outside gene matches: 10. This CDR3 reads CASSGRLAGRTYEQYF. CDR3 coding DNA: TGTGCCAGCAGTGGCCGGCTAGCGGGCCGTACCTACGAGCAGTACTTC.

In this sample, this clonotype turned up a few times. The CDR3 loop reads CASSGRTGHVGIQYF. The CDR3 DNA is TGTGCCAGCAGTGGGCGGACAGGGCACGTCGGGATTCAGTACTTC. The gene calls are TRBV25-1 and TRBJ2-4; TRBD1 agrees at 8 bases. The CDR3 is made up of 15 amino acids. The germline CDR1 and CDR2 sequences are MGHDK and SYGVNS. V shed 4 bases and J 10 bases; nucleotides not matched to a gene: 12.

The chain combines TRBV7-2 with TRBJ2-7; 8 bases are a match to TRBD1. CDR1 is SGHTA and CDR2 is FQGNSA in the germline V gene. With V trimmed by 4 bases and J by 2 bases, 4 bases remained unmatched. The CDR3 length is 14 residues. The chain's CDR3 is CASSSDRGAYEQYF. CDR3 sequence (DNA): TGTGCCAGCAGCTCAGACAGGGGCGCCTACGAGCAGTACTTC.

The rearrangement uses TRBV20-1 and TRBJ2-7; 7 positions agree with TRBD2. Matching the DNA end better, TRBJ2-5 makes the J call doubtful. The CDR3 loop spans 15 amino acids. The germline CDR1 and CDR2 sequences are DFQATT and SNEGSKA (reference sequence). As DNA, the CDR3 is TGCAGTGCTAGAGACGGGAGACTAGCAGCGGAGACCCAGTACTTC. This translates into CSARDGRLAAETQYF.

In this sample, this clonotype turned up many times. This sequence joins TRBV5-1 and TRBJ2-5, with 10 bases identical to TRBD1. This CDR3 is 15 amino acids long. The V gene's germline CDR1 is SGHRS and CDR2 YFSETQ. The junction had 7 bases not matched to a gene; V was cut back by 4 bases and J by 4 bases. For the CDR3, the DNA is TGCGCCAGCAGCCGGGGACAGGGGATCGGAGAGACCCAGTACTTC. This gives the protein CASSRGQGIGETQYF.

In this sample, this clonotype turned up a few times. The rearrangement joins TRBV3-1 to TRBJ1-5; D not certain. CDR3 length equals 13 residues. Germline V gives CDR1 LGHDT, CDR2 YNNKEL (reference sequence). V shed 8 bases and J shed 1 base, with 9 bases lying between them. CDR3 nucleotides: TGTGCCAGCGCGCAGGACAGCAATCAGCCCCAGCATTTT. This codes for CASAQDSNQPQHF.